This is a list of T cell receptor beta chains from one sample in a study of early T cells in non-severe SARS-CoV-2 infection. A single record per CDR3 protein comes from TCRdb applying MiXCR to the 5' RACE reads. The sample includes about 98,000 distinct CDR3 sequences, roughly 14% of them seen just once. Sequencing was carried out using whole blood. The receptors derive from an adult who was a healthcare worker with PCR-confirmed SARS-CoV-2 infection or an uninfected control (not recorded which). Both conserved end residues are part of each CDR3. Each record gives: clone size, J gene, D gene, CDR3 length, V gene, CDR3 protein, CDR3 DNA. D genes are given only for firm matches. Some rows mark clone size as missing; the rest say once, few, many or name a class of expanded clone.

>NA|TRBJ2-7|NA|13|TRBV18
CASRTTPLREQYF
TGTGCCAGCCGCACGACGCCACTTCGTGAGCAGTACTTC
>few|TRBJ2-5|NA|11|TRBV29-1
CSARLGETQYF
TGCAGCGCCCGCTTGGGGGAGACCCAGTACTTC
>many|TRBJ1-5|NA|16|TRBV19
CASTTGGGRGAQPQHF
TGTGCCAGTACCACCGGGGGGGGAAGAGGGGCTCAGCCCCAGCATTTT
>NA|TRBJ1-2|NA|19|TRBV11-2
CASSLVQGEYGGANYGYTF
TGTGCCAGCAGCTTAGTTCAAGGGGAGTATGGGGGAGCTAACTATGGCTACACCTTC
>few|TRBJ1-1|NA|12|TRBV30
CAWSVGPAEAFF
TGTGCCTGGAGTGTAGGGCCGGCTGAAGCTTTCTTT
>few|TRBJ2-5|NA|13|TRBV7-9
CASSTPLGETQYF
TGTGCCAGCAGCACTCCCCTAGGAGAGACCCAGTACTTC
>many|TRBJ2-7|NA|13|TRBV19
CASSINSAGEQYF
TGTGCCAGTAGTATCAACTCGGCAGGGGAGCAGTACTTC
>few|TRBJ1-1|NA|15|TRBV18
CASSPRPTENTEAFF
TGTGCCAGCTCACCCCGACCGACAGAGAACACTGAAGCTTTCTTT
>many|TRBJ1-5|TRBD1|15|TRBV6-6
CASIDGDRRLGPQHF
TGTGCCAGCATCGACGGGGACAGGAGGTTGGGGCCCCAGCATTTT
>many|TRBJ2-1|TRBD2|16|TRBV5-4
CASSLRLAGLGHEQFF
TGTGCCAGCAGCCTCCGACTAGCGGGACTCGGCCATGAGCAGTTCTTC
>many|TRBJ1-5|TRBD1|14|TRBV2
CASSSDRAGQPQHF
TGTGCCAGCAGTTCCGACAGGGCCGGTCAGCCCCAGCATTTT
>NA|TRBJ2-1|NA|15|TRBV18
CASSPTQQDNNEQFF
TGTGCCAGCTCACCTACACAACAGGACAATAATGAGCAGTTCTTC
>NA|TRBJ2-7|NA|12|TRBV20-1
CSAPPGGYEQYF
TGCAGTGCTCCCCCTGGCGGGTACGAGCAGTACTTC
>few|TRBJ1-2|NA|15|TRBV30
CAWSPGSLSNYGYTF
TGTGCCTGGAGCCCGGGGAGCCTCTCTAACTATGGCTACACCTTC
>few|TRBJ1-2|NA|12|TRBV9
CASSFSARSYTF
TGTGCCAGCAGCTTCTCCGCGAGGAGCTACACCTTC
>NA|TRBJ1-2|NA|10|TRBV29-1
CSVADYGYTF
TGCAGCGTCGCAGACTATGGCTACACCTTC
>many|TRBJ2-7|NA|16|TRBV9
CASSVEGGGIVYEQYF
TGTGCCAGCAGCGTAGAAGGAGGGGGGATAGTCTACGAGCAGTACTTC
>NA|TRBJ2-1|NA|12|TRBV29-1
CSAPWGFNEQFF
TGCAGCGCCCCATGGGGGTTCAATGAGCAGTTCTTC
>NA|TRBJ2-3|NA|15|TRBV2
CASSVRGRSTDTQYF
TGTGCCAGCAGTGTACGGGGGAGAAGCACAGATACGCAGTATTTT
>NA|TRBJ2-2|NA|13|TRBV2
CASTEDGTGELFF
TGTGCCAGCACCGAGGATGGAACCGGGGAGCTGTTTTTT
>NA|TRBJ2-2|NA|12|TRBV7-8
CASSLSVGELFF
TGTGCCAGCAGCTTATCGGTCGGGGAGCTGTTTTTT
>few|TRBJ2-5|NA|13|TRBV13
CASSLLLGETQYF
TGTGCCAGCAGCTTACTGCTAGGAGAGACCCAGTACTTC